One and the same sample provided the 24 T cell receptor beta chains below, sequenced in a study of beta chain features in type 1 diabetes. Expressed TCRB transcripts were sequenced because the entire RNA isolate underwent reverse transcription. Only in-frame clones appear in the TCRdb table, and some are missing; sequencing was by immunoSEQ multiplex PCR. Of about 900,000 clones listed, roughly a sixth are singletons. Sequencing was performed on naive CD4+ T cells from blood. These receptors were collected from a woman aged 18-29 years in good health.

This clone showed up just a few times. The chain joins TRBV14 to TRBJ2-2; D unresolved. Germline values: CDR1 SGHDN, CDR2 FVKESK. Trimming cost V 0 bases and J 0 bases, with 11 bases left between them. The CDR3 runs 17 residues. CDR3 nucleotides: TGTGCCAGCAGCCAAGATCGTAGAGCTTCGAACACCGGGGAGCTGTTTTTT. Amino acids: CASSQDRRASNTGELFF. The entire variable domain, with the rest obtained from reference TRBV14 and TRBJ2-2, is as follows: EAGVTQFPSHSVIEKGQTVTLRCDPISGHDNLYWYRRVMGKEIKFLLHFVKESKQDESGMPNNRFLAERTGGTYSTLKVQPAELEDSGVYFCASSQDRRASNTGELFFGEGSRLTVL.

This clone has more than one count but fewer than ten. The chain couples TRBV5-1 to TRBJ2-5; TRBD1 is a possible D gene (6 bases). This CDR3 has 13 residues. The germline V gene has CDR1 SGHRS and CDR2 YFSETQ. With 4 bases removed from V and 3 bases from J, the gap between germline ends came to 10 bases. DNA of the CDR3: TGCGCCAGCAGCCCGGGACACAAAGAGACCCAGTACTTC. Its protein product is CASSPGHKETQYF.

This clone was counted only a few times. The chain is built from TRBV28 and TRBJ2-7; TRBD2 matches at 14 bases. The CDR3 totals 16 residues. Unmatched junction bases numbered 10, after V lost 8 bases and J lost 4 bases. Germline CDR1 and CDR2: MDHEN and SYDVKM. CDR3 bases: TGTGCCAGCCCTGGGGGACTAGCGGGAGCCTATTACGAGCAGTACTTC. Protein product: CASPGGLAGAYYEQYF.

This clone came up a few times. The rearrangement joins TRBV28 to TRBJ2-4, with unresolved D. There are 16 residues in the CDR3. The germline V and J ends were trimmed by 6 bases and 2 bases, with 17 bases remaining between them. Looked up from germline, CDR1 is MDHEN and CDR2 is SYDVKM. CDR3: CASSAGSAESKNIQYF. DNA of the CDR3: TGTGCCAGCAGCGCCGGTTCCGCGGAATCCAAAAACATTCAGTACTTC.

The genes are TRBV28 and TRBJ2-1, with 7 bases aligning to TRBD2. The CDR3 is made up of 15 amino acids. The V segment lost 5 bases and the J segment 2 bases; nucleotides outside the gene matches: 6. Germline loops: CDR1 MDHEN, CDR2 SYDVKM. CDR3 nucleotides: TGTGCCAGCAGTATTGGTGGGGGGGCCTACAATGAGCAGTTCTTC. Translated: CASSIGGGAYNEQFF.

The chain is built from TRBV19 and TRBJ1-2; 7 bases are shared with TRBD1. This CDR3 has 15 residues. Per the germline V gene, CDR1 is LNHDA and CDR2 is SQIVND (reference sequence). After removal of 4 bases from V and 7 bases from J, the junction contained 12 bases not matched to a gene. CDR3 sequence (DNA): TGTGCCAGTAGTAGATGGACAGGAGAAGTTGGTGGCTACACCTTC. This codes for CASSRWTGEVGGYTF.

This clone was detected only a few times. This chain joins TRBV18 and TRBJ2-3; 9 nucleotides align to TRBD2. The CDR3 loop spans 15 amino acids. With 4 bases clipped from V and 1 base from J, the junction kept 3 bases outside the gene matches. In germline, CDR1 is KGHSH, CDR2 LQKENI. CDR3 protein: CASSRLAAGTDTQYF. DNA of the CDR3: TGTGCCAGCTCACGACTAGCGGCAGGCACAGATACGCAGTATTTT.

The chain joins TRBV28 to TRBJ1-2, with TRBD1 identical over 9 bases. V shed 5 bases and J 4 bases; nucleotides not matched to a gene: 8. The CDR3 is 15 residues long. Germline V CDR1 and CDR2: MDHEN, SYDVKM. The CDR3 reads CASSLGDREAYGYTF. The CDR3 DNA follows: TGTGCCAGCAGTCTTGGGGACAGGGAGGCCTATGGCTACACCTTC.

Ten or more counts support this clone. The CDR3 DNA is TGCGCCAGCAGCCAAGTATCAGGCAGCTACCTTGCAACTAATGAAAAACTGTTTTTT. Its translation: CASSQVSGSYLATNEKLFF. The gene calls are TRBV4-3 and TRBJ1-4, with unresolved D. CDR1 is LGHNA and CDR2 is YSLEER in the germline V gene. The CDR3 spans 19 residues. Trimming stripped 1 base from V and 0 bases from J, with 18 bases between.

The genes are TRBV18 and TRBJ2-7, with 9 bases matching TRBD2. J gave up 5 bases and V 2 bases, and 7 bases lay outside the gene matches. Germline V gene sequence: CDR1 KGHSH, CDR2 LQKENI. The CDR3 consists of 15 residues. This CDR3 reads CASSPSLPSGNEQYF. The CDR3 bases are TGTGCCAGCTCACCATCCCTTCCTAGCGGGAACGAGCAGTACTTC. The complete variable domain, with remaining parts taken from reference TRBV18 and TRBJ2-7, reads NAGVMQNPRHLVRRRGQEARLRCSPMKGHSHVYWYRQLPEEGLKFMVYLQKENIIDESGMPKERFSAEFPKEGPSILRIQQVVRGDSAAYFCASSPSLPSGNEQYFGPGTRLTVT.

A word on this clone: This same CDR3 is encoded by further DNA sequences in the sample. The chain has TRBV20-1 and TRBJ1-1, with no clear D. The ends were cut back, 6 bases at V and 1 base at J, with 6 bases in the middle. The CDR3 is 11 residues long. Germline values: CDR1 DFQATT, CDR2 SNEGSKA (reference sequence). The chain's CDR3 is CSATGNTEAFF. In DNA form, the CDR3 reads TGCAGTGCCACCGGGAACACTGAAGCTTTCTTT.

The chain joins TRBV7-8 to TRBJ2-2; D may be TRBD2 (6 bases). From germline, CDR1 is SGHVS and CDR2 FQNEAQ. Trimming left V 6 bases short and J 4 bases short, with 15 bases between. CDR3 length: 15 amino acids. The CDR3 bases are TGTGCCAGCAGGGACCGGGACTGGGGCACCGGGGAGCTGTTTTTT. Residues: CASRDRDWGTGELFF.

The rearrangement uses TRBV2 and TRBJ2-3; TRBD2 is a possible D gene (6 bases). CDR1 SNHLY and CDR2 FYNNEI come from the germline V gene. With 5 bases removed from V and 5 bases from J, the gap between germline ends came to 17 bases. The CDR3 covers 15 residues. Here the CDR3 DNA reads TGTGCCAGCAGTCCCCGACTAGAATGGGTAGATACGCAGTATTTT. Residues: CASSPRLEWVDTQYF.

The chain joins TRBV5-1 to TRBJ2-3; 8 bases are shared with TRBD2. Germline CDR1 is SGHRS and CDR2 is YFSETQ. The V gene end was trimmed by 4 bases and the J gene end by 3 bases; junction bases not matched to a gene: 7. The CDR3 totals 15 residues. The DNA of the CDR3 is TGCGCCAGCAGCGTCAGTAGCGGGACTACAGATACGCAGTATTTT. Amino acid sequence: CASSVSSGTTDTQYF.

This chain links TRBV11-2 with TRBJ2-4, with D perhaps given as TRBD1 or TRBD2 (6 bases each). In germline, CDR1 is SGHAT, CDR2 FQNNGV. The CDR3 spans 18 residues. The ends were cut back, 1 base at V and 1 base at J, with 17 bases in the middle. CDR3 DNA: TGTGCCAGCAGCTTAGGGCGGGGACAAGGTCCCGCCAAAAACATTCAGTACTTC. Amino acid sequence: CASSLGRGQGPAKNIQYF.

This clone was observed a few times. The chain employs TRBV5-4 and TRBJ2-1, with TRBD1 as a possible D gene (6 bases). Trimming removed 4 bases from V and 4 bases from J, with 9 bases in between. Germline lookup yields CDR1 SGHNT and CDR2 YYREEE (reference sequence). The CDR3 has 13 amino acids. CDR3 sequence (DNA): TGTGCCAGCAGCGCCGGACAGTACAATGAGCAGTTCTTC. This gives the protein CASSAGQYNEQFF.

To note about this clone: This may come from a read error, since a much larger clone is one base off. The sample has other DNA sequences that encode this CDR3 too. V and J are TRBV2 and TRBJ2-5; D is undetermined. Per germline, CDR1 SNHLY and CDR2 FYNNEI. The CDR3 loop spans 11 amino acids. Trimming shortened V by 6 bases and J by 2 bases, and 4 bases separated the two germline ends. The CDR3 reads CASRQQETQYF. The CDR3 DNA is TGTGCCAGCAGACAACAAGAGACCCAGTACTTC.

This clone was counted only a few times. The rearrangement joins TRBV4-2 to TRBJ1-3; a possible D gene is TRBD1 (5 bases). Trimming pared 0 bases from V and 4 bases from J, leaving 10 bases between. CDR1 LGHNA and CDR2 YNFKEQ come from the germline V gene. CDR3 length: 15 residues. Here the CDR3 DNA reads TGTGCCAGCAGCCAAGATGGAGGGGACGGAAACACCATATATTTT. As protein: CASSQDGGDGNTIYF.

This clone was observed a handful of times. The chain is built from TRBV11-2 and TRBJ1-3; 9 positions agree with TRBD1. Trimming at V came to 5 bases and at J to 1 base, leaving 6 bases not matched to a gene. The length of the CDR3 is 16 residues. Germline V gene lookup returns CDR1 SGHAT and CDR2 FQNNGV. CDR3 nucleotides: TGTGCCAGCAGCAGTCGGGACAGGGATTCTGGAAACACCATATATTTT. Translation gives CASSSRDRDSGNTIYF.

In its sample, this clone was seen a few times. V is TRBV7-2 and J is TRBJ2-1; D may be TRBD2 (6 bases). The germline V and J ends were trimmed by 2 bases and 7 bases, with 12 bases remaining between them. The germline V gene has CDR1 SGHTA and CDR2 FQGNSA. This CDR3 contains 14 residues. CDR3 loop: CASSLSGRVNEQFF. CDR3 nucleotide sequence: TGTGCCAGCAGCTTATCCGGGAGAGTAAATGAGCAGTTCTTC.

The chain links TRBV5-1 to TRBJ1-1, with a weak D call TRBD1 (6 bases). V lost 4 bases and J lost 0, with 19 bases in between. Germline V lookup: CDR1 SGHRS, CDR2 YFSETQ. This CDR3 is 17 amino acids long. CDR3 nucleotide sequence: TGCGCCAGCAGCCCAGGGGCCCGTGGTTCCGTGAACACTGAAGCTTTCTTT. It specifies CASSPGARGSVNTEAFF. The whole variable domain, filled in from reference TRBV5-1 and TRBJ1-1, reads KAGVTQTPRYLIKTRGQQVTLSCSPISGHRSVSWYQQTPGQGLQFLFEYFSETQRNKGNFPGRFSGRQFSNSRSEMNVSTLELGDSALYLCASSPGARGSVNTEAFFGQGTRLTVV.

This chain joins TRBV18 and TRBJ2-7; 7 positions agree with TRBD1. The germline gives CDR1 KGHSH, CDR2 LQKENI. V was pared by 1 base and J by 3 bases, with 3 bases of the junction left unmatched. This CDR3 comprises 14 residues. CDR3 sequence: CASSPQGQNYEQYF. Here the CDR3 DNA reads TGTGCCAGCTCACCACAGGGACAGAACTACGAGCAGTACTTC.

The sample holds a few counts of this clone. The chain uses TRBV7-9 and TRBJ2-5, with 8 positions matching TRBD2. The CDR3 runs to 16 residues. The trim removed 2 bases at V and 2 bases at J, leaving 7 bases unmatched. Germline-derived CDR1 and CDR2 are SEHNR and FQNEAQ (reference sequence). CDR3: CASSLWSGGGQETQYF. DNA of the CDR3: TGTGCCAGCAGCTTATGGTCGGGAGGGGGTCAAGAGACCCAGTACTTC.

V and J are TRBV15 and TRBJ2-7; maybe TRBD1 (6 bases). The germline gives CDR1 LNHNV, CDR2 YYDKDF (reference sequence). Trimming shortened V by 0 bases and J by 2 bases, and 11 bases separated the two germline ends. The length of the CDR3 is 15 residues. CDR3 residues: CATSRDRGGTYEQYF. The CDR3 coding sequence is TGTGCCACCAGCAGAGACAGGGGCGGAACCTACGAGCAGTACTTC.